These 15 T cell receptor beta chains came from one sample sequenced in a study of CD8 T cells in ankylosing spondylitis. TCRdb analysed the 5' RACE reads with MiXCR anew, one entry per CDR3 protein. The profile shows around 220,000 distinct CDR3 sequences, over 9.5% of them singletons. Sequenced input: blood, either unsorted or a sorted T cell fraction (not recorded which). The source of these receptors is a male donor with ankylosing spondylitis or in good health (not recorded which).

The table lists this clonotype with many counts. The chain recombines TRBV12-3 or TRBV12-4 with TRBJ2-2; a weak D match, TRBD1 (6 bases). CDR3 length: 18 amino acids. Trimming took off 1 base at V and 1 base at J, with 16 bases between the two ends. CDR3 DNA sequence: TGTGCCAGCAGTTTAGGAGCTGGGGGCGAACTGAACACCGGGGAGCTGTTTTTT. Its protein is CASSLGAGGELNTGELFF.

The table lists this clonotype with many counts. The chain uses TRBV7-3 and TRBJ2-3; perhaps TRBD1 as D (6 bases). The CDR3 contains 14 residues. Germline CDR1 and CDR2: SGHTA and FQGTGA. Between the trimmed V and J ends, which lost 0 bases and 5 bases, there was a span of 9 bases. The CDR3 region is CASSLTGTQDTQYF. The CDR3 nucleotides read TGTGCCAGCAGCTTAACCGGGACACAAGATACGCAGTATTTT.

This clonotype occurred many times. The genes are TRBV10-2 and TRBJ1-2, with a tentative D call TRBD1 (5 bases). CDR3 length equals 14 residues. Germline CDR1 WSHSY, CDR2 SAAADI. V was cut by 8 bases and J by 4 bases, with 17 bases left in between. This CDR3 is CASRPDTESYGYTF. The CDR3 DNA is TGCGCCAGCCGGCCGGACACAGAGAGCTATGGCTACACCTTC.

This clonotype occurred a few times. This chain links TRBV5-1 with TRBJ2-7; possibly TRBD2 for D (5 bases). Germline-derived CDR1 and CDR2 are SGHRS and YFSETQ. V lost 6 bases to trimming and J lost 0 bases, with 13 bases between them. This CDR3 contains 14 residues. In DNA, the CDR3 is TGCGCCAGCACCGCGGGTGACTACTCCTACGAGCAGTACTTC. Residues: CASTAGDYSYEQYF.

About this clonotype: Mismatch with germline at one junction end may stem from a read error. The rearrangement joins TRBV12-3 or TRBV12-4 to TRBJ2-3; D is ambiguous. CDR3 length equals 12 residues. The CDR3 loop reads CASNSNPDTPYF. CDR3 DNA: TGTGCCAGCAACTCTAATCCAGATACGCCGTATTTT.

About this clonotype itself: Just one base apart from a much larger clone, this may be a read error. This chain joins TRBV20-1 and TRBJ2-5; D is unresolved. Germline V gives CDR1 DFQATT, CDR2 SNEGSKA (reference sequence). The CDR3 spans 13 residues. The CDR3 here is CSATRTVQETLYF. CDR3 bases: TGCAGTGCTACCCGTACAGTCCAAGAGACCCTGTACTTC.

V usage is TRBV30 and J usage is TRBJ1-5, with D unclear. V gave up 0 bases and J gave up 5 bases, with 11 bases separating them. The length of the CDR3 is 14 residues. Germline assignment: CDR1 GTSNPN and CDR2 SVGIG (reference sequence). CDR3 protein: CAWSVNRDDQPQHF. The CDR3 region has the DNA TGTGCCTGGAGTGTAAATAGGGATGATCAGCCCCAGCATTTT.

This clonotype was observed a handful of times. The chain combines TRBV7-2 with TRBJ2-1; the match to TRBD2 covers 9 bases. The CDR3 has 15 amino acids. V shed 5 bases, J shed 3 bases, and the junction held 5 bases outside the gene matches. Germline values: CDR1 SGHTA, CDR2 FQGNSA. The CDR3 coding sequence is TGTGCCAGCAGCGACGGGCGGGGGGGCTACAATGAGCAGTTCTTC. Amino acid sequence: CASSDGRGGYNEQFF.

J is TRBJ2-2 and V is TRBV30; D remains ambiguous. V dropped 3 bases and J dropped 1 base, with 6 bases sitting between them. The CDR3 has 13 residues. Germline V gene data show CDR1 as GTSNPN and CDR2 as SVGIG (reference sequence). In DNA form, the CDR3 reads TGTGCCTGGAGACACTTGAACACCGGGGAGCTGTTTTTT. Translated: CAWRHLNTGELFF. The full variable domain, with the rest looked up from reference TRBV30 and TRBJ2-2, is SQTIHQWPATLVQPVGSPLSLECTVEGTSNPNLYWYRQAAGRGLQLLFYSVGIGQISSEVPQNLSASRPQDRQFILSSKKLLLSDSGFYLCAWRHLNTGELFFGEGSRLTVL.

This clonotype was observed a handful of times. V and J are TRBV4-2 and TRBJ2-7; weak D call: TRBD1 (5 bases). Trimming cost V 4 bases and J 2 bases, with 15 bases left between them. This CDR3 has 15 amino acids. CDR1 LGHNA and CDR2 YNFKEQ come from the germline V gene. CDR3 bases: TGTGCCAGCAGCCCCTCCCCAGGGTTACCCTACGAGCAGTACTTC. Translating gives CASSPSPGLPYEQYF.

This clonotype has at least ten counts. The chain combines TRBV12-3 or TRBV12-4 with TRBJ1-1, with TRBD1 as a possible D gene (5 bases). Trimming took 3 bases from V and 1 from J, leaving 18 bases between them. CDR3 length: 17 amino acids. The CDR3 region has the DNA TGTGCCAGCAGTTTTCACCCATTTGGGCAGGGGAACACTGAAGCTTTCTTT. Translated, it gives CASSFHPFGQGNTEAFF.

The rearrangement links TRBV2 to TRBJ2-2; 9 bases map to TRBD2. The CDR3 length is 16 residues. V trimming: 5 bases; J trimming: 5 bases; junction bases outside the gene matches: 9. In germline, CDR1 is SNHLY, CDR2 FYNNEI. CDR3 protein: CASSRNSGGRTGELFF. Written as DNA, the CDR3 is TGTGCCAGCAGTCGCAATAGCGGGGGTAGGACCGGGGAGCTGTTTTTT.

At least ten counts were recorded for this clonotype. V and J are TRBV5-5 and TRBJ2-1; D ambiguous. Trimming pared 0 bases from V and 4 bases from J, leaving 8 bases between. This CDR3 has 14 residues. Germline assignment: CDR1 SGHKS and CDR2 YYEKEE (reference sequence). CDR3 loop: CASSLEQLYNEQFF. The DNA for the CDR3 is TGTGCCAGCAGCTTGGAACAGCTTTACAATGAGCAGTTCTTC.

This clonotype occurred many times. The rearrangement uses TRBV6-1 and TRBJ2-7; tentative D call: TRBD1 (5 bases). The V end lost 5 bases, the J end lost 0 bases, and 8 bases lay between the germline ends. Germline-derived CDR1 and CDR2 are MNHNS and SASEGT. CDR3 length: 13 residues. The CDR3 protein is CASSQGPSYEQYF. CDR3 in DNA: TGTGCCAGCAGTCAGGGTCCCTCCTACGAGCAGTACTTC.

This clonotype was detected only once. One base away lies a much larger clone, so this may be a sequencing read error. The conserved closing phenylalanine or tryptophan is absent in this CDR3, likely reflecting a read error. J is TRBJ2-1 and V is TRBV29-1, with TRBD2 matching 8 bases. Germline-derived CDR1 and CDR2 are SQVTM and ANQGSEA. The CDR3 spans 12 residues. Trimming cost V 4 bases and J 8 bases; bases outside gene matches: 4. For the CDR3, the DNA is TGCAGCGTTGGACTAGCGAGGGATGAGCAGTTCTCC. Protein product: CSVGLARDEQFS.